The entry that follows covers one T cell receptor beta chain sequence. This CDR3 is built from 16 residues. After removal of 6 bases from V and 7 bases from J, the junction contained 14 bases not matched to a gene. Looked up from germline, CDR1 is LGHDT and CDR2 is YNNKEL (reference sequence). Profiled with immunoSEQ multiplex PCR; TCRdb holds only in-frame clones, not every one. The table lists some 10,000 clones, over 70% of them singletons. This sample was included in a study of blood T cell repertoires in COVID-19. Study in general: T cells, B-cell-depleted T cells, or PBMCs provided the cDNA or gDNA that served as material.

This clonotype was sampled from a human donor in a cohort sampled during active COVID-19. Source material: peripheral blood. This rearrangement joins TRBV3-1 (or the pseudogene TRBV3-2) to TRBJ2-1; 8 bases match TRBD1. This CDR3 is CASSYRGLEVKNEQFF. CDR3 nucleotide sequence: TGTGCCAGCAGTTACAGGGGGTTGGAGGTAAAAAATGAGCAGTTCTTC.